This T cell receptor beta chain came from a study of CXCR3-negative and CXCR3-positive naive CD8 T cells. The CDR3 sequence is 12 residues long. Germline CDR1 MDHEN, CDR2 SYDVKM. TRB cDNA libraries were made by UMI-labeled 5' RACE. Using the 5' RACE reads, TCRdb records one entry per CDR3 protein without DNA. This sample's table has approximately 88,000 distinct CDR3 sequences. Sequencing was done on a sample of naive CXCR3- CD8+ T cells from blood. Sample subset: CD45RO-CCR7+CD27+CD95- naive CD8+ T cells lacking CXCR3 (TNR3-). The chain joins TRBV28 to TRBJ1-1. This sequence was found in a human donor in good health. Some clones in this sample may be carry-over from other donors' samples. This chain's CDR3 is CASSFGLTEAFF.